This TCR beta chain emerged from a study of T-cell reconstitution after alpha-beta-depleted transplantation in children. Preparation of the TCRbeta library was carried out with unique molecular identifiers. MiXCR, run by TCRdb on the PCR reads, gives a single entry per CDR3 protein. The sample has over 200,000 distinct CDR3 sequences, about 9.5% seen once. Germline values: CDR1 ENHRY, CDR2 SYGVKD. This CDR3 has 16 residues. With V trimmed by 2 bases and J by 2 bases, 3 bases remained unmatched. The sample consisted of PBMCs from the stem cell graft donor, taken from the stem cell graft. This clonotype was obtained from a human donor who donated a stem cell graft to a child with acute lymphoblastic leukemia. The chain carries TRBV10-3 and TRBJ2-6; 7 nucleotides agree with TRBD2. CDR3 DNA: TGTGCCATCAGTGAGGCGGGGGAGCCTGGGGCCAACGTCCTGACTTTC. Residues: CAISEAGEPGANVLTF.